This T cell receptor beta chain was identified in a study of shared T cell receptors in the human thymus. This clone appeared once. The table came from immunoSEQ multiplex PCR; TCRdb's copy has only in-frame clones and leaves some out. The data contain hundreds of thousands of clones, about 87% of them singletons. The CDR3 has 13 residues. CDR1 is SNHLY and CDR2 is FYNNEI in the germline V gene. The junction had 9 bases not matched to a gene; V was cut back by 10 bases and J by 6 bases. This sample was also put to use in a study of human thymus T cells. That source reports: Resections obtained during corrective heart surgery supplied the thymus tissue. Gene usage (both V and J) appeared biased in thymic and blood repertoires.

Sequencing input: thymocytes. The sequence was collected from a boy under two years old with a congenital heart defect. The chain combines TRBV2 with TRBJ1-2, with 9 bases matching TRBD1. CDR3 residues: CAIPKTGGHGYTF. Written as DNA, the CDR3 is TGTGCCATCCCAAAGACAGGGGGTCATGGCTACACCTTC.